This T cell receptor (beta chain) was retrieved from a study of cytomegalovirus exposure and HLA in healthy donors (dated by TCRdb to about 2017). About the full investigation: An earlier analysis of 587 of the donors reported approximately 300 Gb of sequence data and 117 million unique TCR beta sequences obtained from some 170 million T cells. Every repertoire in the discovery cohort had been generated on one and the same sequencing platform. To decide whether each TCR beta V gene segment behaved as functional or pseudogenic, an earlier analysis of some 580 of the donors relied on high-throughput TCR beta sequencing. In a later genetic analysis, genome-wide SNP genotypes for about three fifths of the 666 donors were used, and that subset was treated as a discovery cohort. In a later analysis, previously published TCR beta repertoires from roughly 710 donors were re-analyzed and high-resolution HLA genotyping was added so that TCR occurrence patterns could be studied. A few DR-DQ haplotypes were handled as single units for association and clustering because linkage in the cohort was strong. Rather than using new phenotypic data, the later analysis identified candidate immune exposures from TCR beta sequences and from how often those sequences occurred across donors. Across approximately 420 genotyped donors of the cohort, an average of approximately 220,000 unique TCR beta nucleotide sequences per donor were sequenced, and 15% to 20% of those sequences were non-productive. Donor age, sex, ethnicity and CMV serostatus were collected together with the repertoire data. HLA typing covered class I and class II loci at four-digit resolution. Typing coverage differed by locus: A, B, C, DRB1 and DQB1 were typed in roughly 620-630 donors, DQA1 in roughly 500, DPA1 in 600 to 610, and DPB1 in about 450. High-throughput TCR immunosequencing, statistical association of individual TCRs with disease status, and machine learning were combined to predict cytomegalovirus infection status. Roughly 300 gigabases of sequencing data and tens of millions of unique TCR sequences were included in an early release covering over 600 HLA-typed donors. Along with the roughly 670-subject first cohort, a separate validation cohort of around 110 different subjects was used. The study profiled the T cell repertoires of 500 to 800 subjects by immunosequencing and related them to cytomegalovirus serostatus. Of the 300 to 500 genotyped donors, 80% to 90% were placed in the genetic ancestry cluster associated with self-reported Caucasian donors. The study was designed to test whether signatures of past pathogen exposure could be identified by cataloging public T cell receptors.

The cohort comprised around 690 healthy bone marrow donors. Cohort members were all nominally healthy when sampled, although unrecorded immune exposures were likely present. The donor was CMV seronegative and belonged to the group of 352 seronegative cohort members. A peripheral blood sample was collected from each donor, and TCR beta sequencing was performed on peripheral blood mononuclear cells. The Qiagen DNeasy Blood Extraction Kit was used to extract genomic DNA from the blood cell samples. This clone appeared a few times. Its antigen is not yet known. The record has no base qualities; no much larger clone is one base away. Trimming costs V 2 bases and J 2 bases, and their ends lie 9 bases apart. According to the germline V gene, CDR1 reads MNHEY and CDR2 reads SVGAGI. The CDR3 sequence holds 14 residues, the cysteine and phenylalanine included. The entry retains the CDR3 DNA only, 42 bases that are in frame from base 1.

What the study reported, not specific to this receptor: Because the 87-base-pair reads could not distinguish some IMGT-functional V segments, including TRBV6-2 and TRBV6-3, those segments were excluded. At a false discovery rate of 0.05, a later analysis linked around 17,000 TCR beta sequences to specific HLA alleles. A cluster of highly shared sequence variants was judged likely to represent a technical artifact of the sequencing pipeline. Because HLA typing was unavailable for some donors at each locus, only the typed subset was used in association tests. Cytomegalovirus status was reported to be diagnosed by the classifier with high specificity and sensitivity in both the original and validation cohorts. About 15 rarely observed V segments, including chromosome 9 orphons, were excluded from the earlier analysis of several hundred of the donors because counts were too low. The study gave a list of over 150 TCR beta chains associated with cytomegalovirus. According to a later analysis, parvovirus B19, influenza, CMV and Epstein-Barr virus appeared linked to several top co-occurrence clusters. CMV serostatus was the only immune exposure information available for the cohort. In vitro tests confirmed that three of the cytomegalovirus-associated TCR beta chains recognize cytomegalovirus antigens. It was suggested by the authors that the approach could potentially be generalized to other disease states and immunological phenotypes. Roughly uniform sequencing depth across donors was assumed in presence/absence analyses, although this assumption may not hold. An association between a missense DCLRE1C variant and V-gene and J-gene trimming of TCR beta chains was found in a later genetic analysis and replicated in an independent cohort. A later genetic analysis reported fewer N-insertions in productive TCRs among donors in an Asian-associated ancestry cluster than the approximately 670-donor mean. The cohort was sequenced for TCR beta chains only, and without alpha or paired-chain data the features that could be detected were limited. A further reported finding was that TCR beta sequences accurately predicted the HLA-A and HLA-B alleles for most subjects in the first cohort. In an earlier analysis of around 600 of the donors, most TCR beta V segments were observed in productive rearrangements about 87% or about 30% of the time, broadly matching IMGT annotations. While some public TCRs were present in many individuals, most TCR sequences turned up only very rarely across donors. Linkage disequilibrium might explain the correlated functional status among segregating V segments, but an unknown experimental factor could not be ruled out. A later analysis found that most CMV-associated TCR beta chains appeared HLA-restricted, with HLA associations seemingly driven largely by CMV exposure. According to a later analysis, TCR association rates differed among HLA loci, with DRB1 alleles showing the most associated TCRs and HLA-C alleles showing the fewest. Strong co-occurrence of HLA alleles, especially DR and DQ, made assigning TCR associations to individual alleles difficult. In a later analysis, HLA-associated TCR beta chains were found to be more clonally expanded and to have lower generation probabilities than equally common non-associated chains.

Libraries were prepared through the immunoSEQ multiplex PCR assay. For the multiplex PCR, a mixture combining 60 forward primers for TCR Vbeta segments and 13 reverse primers for TCR Jbeta segments was used. The CDR3 region of rearranged TCR beta genes was amplified from genomic DNA by a multiplex PCR assay. Amplified TCR beta libraries were sequenced as 87-base-pair reads on the Illumina HiSeq System. In the source study's methods: Across the 640 or so repertoires, a later analysis counted tens of millions of unique TCR beta chains, roughly 11 million of which were shared by at least two donors. To remove PCR and sequencing errors, raw reads were error-corrected and collapsed into unique sequences using a nearest-neighbor algorithm that merged closely related sequences. V, D and J gene segments were assigned by aligning CDR3 sequences to IMGT reference sequences. For a sequence to be retained, a match of at least six nucleotides was required to both a V gene segment and a J gene segment. Rearrangements were called productive when the CDR3 lacked stop codons and stayed in frame with V and J; all others were non-productive. CDR3 was defined according to IMGT convention as the region running from the second conserved V-encoded cysteine to the conserved J-encoded phenylalanine. Sequences without an unambiguous match to a single V gene segment were excluded from the earlier analysis of 450 to 750 of the donors. In an earlier analysis of 450 to 750 of the donors, a V segment was called functional when productive rearrangements were above 56.7%, and segregating when the standard deviation between donors exceeded 5%. A statistical classification framework was developed to diagnose cytomegalovirus status using the catalog of TCR beta chain sequences. In a later analysis, TCR nucleotide sequences were compared against IMGT/GENE-DB human TR gene sequences so that V and J genes could be assigned. The TCRdist pipeline was used in a later analysis to assign CDR3 sequences and most-parsimonious VDJ recombination scenarios. In a later analysis, each TCR beta chain was defined by its CDR3 amino acid sequence together with its V-gene family, and reads without a unique V-gene family were excluded. In a later analysis, some 600 highly shared, low-generation-probability nucleotide sequences were removed to address suspected cross-contamination and a sequencing artifact. A later analysis calculated a clonal expansion index for each public chain from normalized within-repertoire ranks of inferred template counts. In a later analysis, generation probabilities were computed using a VDJ recombination model fitted to out-of-frame rearrangements, and the results were checked against IGoR. A later analysis scored TCR-TCR, TCR-HLA and TCR-CMV co-occurrence with hypergeometric tests, applying a repertoire-size bias correction to TCR pairs. A later analysis estimated false discovery rates by permuting HLA or CMV assignments 20 times. A later analysis grouped co-occurring TCRs with DBSCAN, adding TCRdist sequence similarity when clustering within HLA-allele-positive subsets. Repertoires with fewer than 30,000 or more than 120,000 public chains were left out of co-occurrence clustering, as were about five repertoires with anomalous nucleotide sharing. The table comes from immuneACCESS by way of TCRdb, which keeps in-frame sequences with V and J called. Part of the clones is missing from these tables; in studies checked, under half for an unresolved V gene and the rest for unknown reasons. V and J calls plus clone size are reproduced from that table; the DNA served to infer D and trimming. Present in this sample are approximately 92,000 clones, roughly 63% of which were seen just once. Approximately 2.7% of the sample lies in the top ten.

The specimen was PBMCs. The chain is assembled from TRBV6-5 and TRBJ1-1; there is no confident call for the D gene. The sequence came from a man over 45 in good health and CMV-seronegative. The sequenced DNA: TGTGCCAGCAGTTACCGCCCGAGCAACACTGAAGCTTTCTTT. Its translation reads: CASSYRPSNTEAFF.